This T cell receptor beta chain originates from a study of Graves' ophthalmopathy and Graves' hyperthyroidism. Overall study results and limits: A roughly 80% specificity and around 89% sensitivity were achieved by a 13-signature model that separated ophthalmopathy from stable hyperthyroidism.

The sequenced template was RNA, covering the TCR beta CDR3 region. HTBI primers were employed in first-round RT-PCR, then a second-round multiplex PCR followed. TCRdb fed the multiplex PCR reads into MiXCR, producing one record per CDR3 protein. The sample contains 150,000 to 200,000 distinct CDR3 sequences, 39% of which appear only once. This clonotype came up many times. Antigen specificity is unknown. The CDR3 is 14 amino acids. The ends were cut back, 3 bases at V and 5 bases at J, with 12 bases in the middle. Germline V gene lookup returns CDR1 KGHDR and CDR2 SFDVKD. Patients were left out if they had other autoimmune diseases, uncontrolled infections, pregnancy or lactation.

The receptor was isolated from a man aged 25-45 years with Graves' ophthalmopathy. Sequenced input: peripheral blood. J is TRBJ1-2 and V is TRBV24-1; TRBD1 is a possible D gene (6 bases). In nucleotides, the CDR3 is TGTGCCACCAGTGATCCGGACAGAGCTTATGGCTACACCTTC. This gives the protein CATSDPDRAYGYTF.